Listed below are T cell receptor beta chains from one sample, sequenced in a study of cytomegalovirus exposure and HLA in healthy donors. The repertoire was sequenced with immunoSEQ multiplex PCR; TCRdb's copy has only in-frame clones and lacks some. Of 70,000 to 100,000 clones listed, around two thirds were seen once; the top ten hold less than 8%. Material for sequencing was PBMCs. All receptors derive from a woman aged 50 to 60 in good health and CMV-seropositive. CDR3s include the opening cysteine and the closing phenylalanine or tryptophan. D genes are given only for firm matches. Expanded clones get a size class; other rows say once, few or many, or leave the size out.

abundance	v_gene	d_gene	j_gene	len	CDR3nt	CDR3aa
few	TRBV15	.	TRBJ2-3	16	TGTGCCACCAGCAGAGATATTAGCGAAGGCACAGATACGCAGTATTTT	CATSRDISEGTDTQYF
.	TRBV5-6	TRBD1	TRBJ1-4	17	TGTGCCAGTAGCTTGGGGGACAGGGGTTTCACTAATGAAAAACTGTTTTTT	CASSLGDRGFTNEKLFF
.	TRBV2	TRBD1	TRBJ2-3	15	TGTGCCATTTACCGGGACAGGGGTCCTGCAGATACGCAGTATTTT	CAIYRDRGPADTQYF
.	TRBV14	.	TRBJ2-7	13	TGTGCCAGCATTCATCAAGGAGCCTACGAGCAGTACTTC	CASIHQGAYEQYF
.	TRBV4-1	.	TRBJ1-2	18	TGCGCCAGCAGCCAAGCTCTAAAAGTTAGACAGAATAACTATGGCTACACCTTC	CASSQALKVRQNNYGYTF
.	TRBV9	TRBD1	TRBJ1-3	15	TGTGCCAGCAGCGTGGGGACAGTCTCTGGAAACACCATATATTTT	CASSVGTVSGNTIYF
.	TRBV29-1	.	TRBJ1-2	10	TGCAGCGTTCGTGAACGGGGCTACACCTTC	CSVRERGYTF
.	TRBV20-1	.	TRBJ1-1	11	TGCAGTGCTAGTATGAACACTGAAGCTTTCTTT	CSASMNTEAFF
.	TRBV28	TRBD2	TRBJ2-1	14	TGTGCCAGCATTACGGGGGGGGCGTACAATGAGCAGTTCTTC	CASITGGAYNEQFF
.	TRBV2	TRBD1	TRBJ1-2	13	TGTGCCGGCGGACAGGAAGAAAACTATGGCTACACCTTC	CAGGQEENYGYTF
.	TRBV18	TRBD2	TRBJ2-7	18	TGTGCCAGCTCACTACGTACCCCCTCGACTAGCGGGGCCTACGAGCAGTACTTC	CASSLRTPSTSGAYEQYF
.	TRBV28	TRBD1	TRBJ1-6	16	TGTGCCAGCAGTTTAAAGAGCGGACAGGGAGATTCACCCCTCCACTTT	CASSLKSGQGDSPLHF
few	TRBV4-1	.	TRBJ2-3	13	TGCGCCAGCAGCCAAGTAGGGGGAAATACGCAGTATTTT	CASSQVGGNTQYF
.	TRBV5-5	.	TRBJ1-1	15	TGTGCCAGCAGCTTCTTTACAGGGAGGGACACTGAAGCTTTCTTT	CASSFFTGRDTEAFF
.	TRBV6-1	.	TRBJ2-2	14	TGTGCCAGCGGGGAGACTTTTAACACCGGGGAGCTGTTTTTT	CASGETFNTGELFF
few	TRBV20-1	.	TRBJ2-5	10	TGCAGTGCTGGGGGGGAGACCCAGTACTTC	CSAGGETQYF
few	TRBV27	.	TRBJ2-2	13	TGTGCCAGCAGTCCCCTAGTCACCGGGGAGCTGTTTTTT	CASSPLVTGELFF
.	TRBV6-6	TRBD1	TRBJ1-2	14	TGTGCCAGCAGTTACGAGGGGGCTGGCTATGGCTACACCTTC	CASSYEGAGYGYTF
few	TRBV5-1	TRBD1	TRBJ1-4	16	TGCGCCAGCAGCTTCGACAGGGCAACAACTAATGAAAAACTGTTTTTT	CASSFDRATTNEKLFF
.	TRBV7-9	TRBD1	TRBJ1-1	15	TGTGCCAGCAGCTTAGCGTACCAGGGGGCAACTGAAGCTTTCTTT	CASSLAYQGATEAFF
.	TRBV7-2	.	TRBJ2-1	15	TGTGCCAGCAGCTTATCTGGCGGAATATACAATGAGCAGTTCTTC	CASSLSGGIYNEQFF
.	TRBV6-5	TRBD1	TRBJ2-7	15	TGTGCCAGCAGTTACCGGACAGGTTCAACCTACGAGCAGTACTTC	CASSYRTGSTYEQYF
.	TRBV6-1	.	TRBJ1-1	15	TGTGCCAGCACCATAGAGGGTTTGATTGACGCTGAAGCTTTCTTT	CASTIEGLIDAEAFF
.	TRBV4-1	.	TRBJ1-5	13	TGCGCCAGCAGCCAAGATTCTGAGGAACCCCAGCATTTT	CASSQDSEEPQHF
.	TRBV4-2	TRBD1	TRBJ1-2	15	TGTGCCAGCAGCCAAAGACAGGGTGAGAGCTATGGCTACACCTTC	CASSQRQGESYGYTF
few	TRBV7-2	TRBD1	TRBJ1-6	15	TGTGCCAGCAGCTTTAGACAGGGGCTTAATTCACCCCTCCACTTT	CASSFRQGLNSPLHF
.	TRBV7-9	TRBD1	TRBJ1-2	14	TGTGCCAGCAGCTTAGGGCCGACAGGGTTTGGCTACACCTTC	CASSLGPTGFGYTF
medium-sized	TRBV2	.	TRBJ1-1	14	TGTGCCAGGACCACAGGGACGGTAAACACTGAAGCTTTCTTT	CARTTGTVNTEAFF
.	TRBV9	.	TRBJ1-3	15	TGTGCCAGCAGCCCCGACGGGGTCGGTGGAAACACCATATATTTT	CASSPDGVGGNTIYF